The rows below give T cell receptor beta chains drawn from one sample of a study of blood T cell repertoires in COVID-19. Clones were read by immunoSEQ multiplex PCR, and TCRdb kept only the in-frame ones, dropping some. The sample records approximately 170,000 clones, about 74% being singletons. Sequencing was performed on peripheral blood. These TCRs come from a woman at least 80 years old with acute or convalescent COVID-19. CDR3s leave out the opening cysteine and the closing phenylalanine or tryptophan. Rows may omit the clone size; those that give it use once, few, many or a size class.

j_call | v_call | clone_size | cdr3_aa
TRBJ2-3 | TRBV7-8 | once | ASKALLGNGQY
TRBJ2-1 | TRBV18 | . | ASSFRRGNPGNYNEQF
TRBJ1-5 | TRBV2 | . | ASRDNGQPQH
TRBJ2-3 | TRBV6-5 | . | ASSRSGRADTQY
TRBJ2-1 | TRBV5-8 | . | ASSPGTSGVDEQF
TRBJ2-5 | TRBV5-5 | . | ASSLSGLRGTQY
TRBJ2-1 | TRBV5-1 | . | ASSPWTGGAYNEQF
TRBJ2-7 | TRBV30 | . | AWADRNSYEQY
TRBJ2-2 | TRBV24-1 | . | ATRDSNTGELF
TRBJ1-6 | TRBV27 | . | ASTHYRGQGDSPLH
TRBJ2-1 | TRBV2 | . | ASSEGLAGGNEQF
TRBJ2-7 | TRBV4-2 | . | ASSQDLGLAGDGYEQY
TRBJ1-4 | TRBV19 | . | ASAGQGIGYEKLF
TRBJ1-2 | TRBV28 | . | ASSPPGTGGFGYT
TRBJ2-7 | TRBV6-2/TRBV6-3 | . | ASSPPGQGPSEQY
TRBJ2-1 | TRBV7-2 | . | ASSYRTGLAGYNEQF
TRBJ1-5 | TRBV7-2 | once | ASSLVWGVGEQPQH
TRBJ1-4 | TRBV5-1 | once | ASSWTGFPSNEKLF
TRBJ2-2 | TRBV27 | . | ASSRTGFQTGELF
TRBJ2-1 | TRBV20-1 | . | SGSSYNEQF
TRBJ2-2 | TRBV9 | few | ASSGQGQAGELF
TRBJ2-1 | TRBV18 | . | ASSPPSGRASNEQF
TRBJ1-6 | TRBV6-6 | . | ASSRQGAHSPLH